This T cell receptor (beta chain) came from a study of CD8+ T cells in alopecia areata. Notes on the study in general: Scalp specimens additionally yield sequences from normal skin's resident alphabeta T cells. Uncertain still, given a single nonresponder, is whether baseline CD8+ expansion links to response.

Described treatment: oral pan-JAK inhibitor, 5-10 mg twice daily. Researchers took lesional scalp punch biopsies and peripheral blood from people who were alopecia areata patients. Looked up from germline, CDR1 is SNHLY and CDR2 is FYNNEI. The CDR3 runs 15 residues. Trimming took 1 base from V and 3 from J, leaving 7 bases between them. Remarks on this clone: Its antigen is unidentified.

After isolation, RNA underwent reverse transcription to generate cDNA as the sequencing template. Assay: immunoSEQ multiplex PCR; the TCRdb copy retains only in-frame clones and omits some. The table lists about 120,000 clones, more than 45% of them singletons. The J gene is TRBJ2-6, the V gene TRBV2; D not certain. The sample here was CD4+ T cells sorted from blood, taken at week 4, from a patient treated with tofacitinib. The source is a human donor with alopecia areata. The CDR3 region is CASSEGVRGANVLTF. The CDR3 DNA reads TGTGCCAGCAGTGAAGGGGTGCGTGGGGCCAACGTCCTGACTTTC.